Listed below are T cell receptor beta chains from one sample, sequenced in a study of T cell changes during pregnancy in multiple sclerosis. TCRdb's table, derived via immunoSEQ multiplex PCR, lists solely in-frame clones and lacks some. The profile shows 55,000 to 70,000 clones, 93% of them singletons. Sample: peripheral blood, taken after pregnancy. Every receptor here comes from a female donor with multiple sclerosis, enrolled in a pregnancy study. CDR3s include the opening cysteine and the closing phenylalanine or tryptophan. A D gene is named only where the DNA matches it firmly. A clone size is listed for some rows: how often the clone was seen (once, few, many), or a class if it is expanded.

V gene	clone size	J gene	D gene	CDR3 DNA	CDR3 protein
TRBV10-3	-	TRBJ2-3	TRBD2	TGTGCCATCAGTACTAGCGTTTCCAGCACAGATACGCAGTATTTT	CAISTSVSSTDTQYF
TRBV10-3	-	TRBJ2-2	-	TGTGCCATCCTTTCCTCCGAGACACTCGTAACCGGGGAGCTGTTTTTT	CAILSSETLVTGELFF
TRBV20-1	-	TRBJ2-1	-	TGCAGTGCTACACGGGATGAGCAGTTCTTC	CSATRDEQFF
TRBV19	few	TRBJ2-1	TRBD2	TGTGCCAGTAGGGGAGCGGGAGGGAAAAATGAGCAGTTCTTC	CASRGAGGKNEQFF
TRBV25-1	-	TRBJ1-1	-	TGTGCCAGCAGACAGGGAATGAACACTGAAGCTTTCTTT	CASRQGMNTEAFF
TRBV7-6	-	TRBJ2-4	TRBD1	TGTGCCAGCAGCTCGCTCGGGACAGGGGTGGAAAACATTCAGTACTTC	CASSSLGTGVENIQYF
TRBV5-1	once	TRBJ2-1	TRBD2	TGCGCCAGCAGCTTGGAGGCAGCGGGAGTTTCAAATGAGCAGTTCTTC	CASSLEAAGVSNEQFF
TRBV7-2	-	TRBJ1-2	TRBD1	TGTGCCAGCAGCTTTCGACAGGGGGGTTTCTCCTTC	CASSFRQGGFSF
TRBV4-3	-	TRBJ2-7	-	TGCGCCAGCAGCCAAGAAGGGAGAGGCTACGAGCAGTACTTC	CASSQEGRGYEQYF
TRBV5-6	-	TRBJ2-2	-	TGTGCCAGCAGCCGAACTAGCAATCTGGGCACCGGGGAGCTGTTTTTT	CASSRTSNLGTGELFF
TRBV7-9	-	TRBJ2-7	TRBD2	TGTGCCAGCAGCTCCGGGACTAGTCCTGACGAGCAGTACTTC	CASSSGTSPDEQYF
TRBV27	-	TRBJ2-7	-	TGTGCCAGCAGTTTATCGTGGGGCCTCTACGAGCAGTACTTC	CASSLSWGLYEQYF
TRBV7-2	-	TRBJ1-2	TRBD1	TGTGCCAGCAGCGGTGACAGGGCCTATGGCTACACCTTC	CASSGDRAYGYTF
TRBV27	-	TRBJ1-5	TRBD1	TGTGCCAGCAGGGGACAGTCATATAGCAATCAGCCCCAGCATTTT	CASRGQSYSNQPQHF
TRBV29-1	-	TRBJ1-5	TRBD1	TGCAGCGTTGCCCCAACGGGACAGGTAAATAGCAATCAGCCCCAGCATTTT	CSVAPTGQVNSNQPQHF
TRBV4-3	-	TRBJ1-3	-	TGCGCCAGCAGCCTAGTCGAGGGAAACACCATATATTTT	CASSLVEGNTIYF
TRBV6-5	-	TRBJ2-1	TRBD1	TGTGCCAGCAGTTGGGACAGCTACAATGAGCAGTTCTTC	CASSWDSYNEQFF
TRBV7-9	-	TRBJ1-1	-	TGTGCCAGCAGCTTTGCGGGCAACACTGAAGCTTTCTTT	CASSFAGNTEAFF
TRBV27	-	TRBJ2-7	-	TGTGCCAGCAGTTTTGGTGGACAGACCTACGAGCAGTACTTC	CASSFGGQTYEQYF
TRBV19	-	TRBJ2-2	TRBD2	TGTGCCAGTTGGAGAAGCGGGAGTTTCGTTGACACCGGGGAGCTGTTTTTT	CASWRSGSFVDTGELFF
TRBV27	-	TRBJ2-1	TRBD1	TGTGCCAGCAGTTTTAGACAGGGATACAATGAGCAGTTCTTC	CASSFRQGYNEQFF
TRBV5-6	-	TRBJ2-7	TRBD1	TGTGCCAGCAGCTTGTGGGGACAGCATTACGAGCAGTACTTC	CASSLWGQHYEQYF
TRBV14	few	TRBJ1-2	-	TGTGCCAGCAGCCAACAGGGCCCCCTGGGCTACACCTTC	CASSQQGPLGYTF
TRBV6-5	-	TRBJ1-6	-	TGTGCCAGCAGTTACGGGGCCCAGTCAACCCTCCACTTT	CASSYGAQSTLHF
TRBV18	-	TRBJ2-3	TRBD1	TGTGCCAGCACCCAGGGGGCGGTGGGCACAGATACGCAGTATTTT	CASTQGAVGTDTQYF
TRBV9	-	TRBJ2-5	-	TGTGCCAGCAGCCCCCTTAATGGGCTGGTCCAGGAGACCCAGTACTTC	CASSPLNGLVQETQYF
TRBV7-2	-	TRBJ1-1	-	TGTGCCAGCAGCTTAAGATCGGGGGGATTGAGCACTGAAGCTTTCTTT	CASSLRSGGLSTEAFF
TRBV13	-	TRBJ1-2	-	TGTGCCAGCAAAGAAGGCTACGGAGGGGACGGTGGCTACACCTTC	CASKEGYGGDGGYTF
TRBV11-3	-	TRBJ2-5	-	TGTGCCAGCAGCCGAGGGACTCCACAAGAGACCCAGTACTTC	CASSRGTPQETQYF
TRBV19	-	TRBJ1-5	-	-	CASTSAGSNQPQHF
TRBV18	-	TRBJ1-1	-	TGTGCCAGCTCGATACAGGGAGGGGGGACTGAAGCTTTCTTT	CASSIQGGGTEAFF